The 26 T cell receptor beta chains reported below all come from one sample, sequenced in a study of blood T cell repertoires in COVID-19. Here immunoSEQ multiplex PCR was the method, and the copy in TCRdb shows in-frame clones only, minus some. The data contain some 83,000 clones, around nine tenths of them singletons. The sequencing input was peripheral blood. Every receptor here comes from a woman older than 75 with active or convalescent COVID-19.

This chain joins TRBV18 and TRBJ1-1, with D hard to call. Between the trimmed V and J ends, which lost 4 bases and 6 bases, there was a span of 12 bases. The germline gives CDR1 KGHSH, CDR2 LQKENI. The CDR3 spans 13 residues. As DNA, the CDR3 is TGTGCCAGCTCACGAAAGGCGGATGCTGAAGCTTTCTTT. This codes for CASSRKADAEAFF.

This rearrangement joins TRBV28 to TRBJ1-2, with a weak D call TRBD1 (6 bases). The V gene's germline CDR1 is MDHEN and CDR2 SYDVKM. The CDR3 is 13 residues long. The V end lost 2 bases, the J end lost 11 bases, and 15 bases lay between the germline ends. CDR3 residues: CASSLTGHPRYTF. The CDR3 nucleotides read TGTGCCAGCAGTTTAACGGGACACCCCCGATACACCTTC.

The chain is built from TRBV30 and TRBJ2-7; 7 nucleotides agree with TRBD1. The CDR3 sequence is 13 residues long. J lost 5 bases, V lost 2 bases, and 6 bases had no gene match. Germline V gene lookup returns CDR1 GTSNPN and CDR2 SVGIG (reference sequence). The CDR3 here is CAWSRQGADEQYF. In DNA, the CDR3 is TGTGCCTGGAGTAGACAGGGAGCCGACGAGCAGTACTTC. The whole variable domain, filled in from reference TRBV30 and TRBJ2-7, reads SQTIHQWPATLVQPVGSPLSLECTVEGTSNPNLYWYRQAAGRGLQLLFYSVGIGQISSEVPQNLSASRPQDRQFILSSKKLLLSDSGFYLCAWSRQGADEQYFGPGTRLTVT.

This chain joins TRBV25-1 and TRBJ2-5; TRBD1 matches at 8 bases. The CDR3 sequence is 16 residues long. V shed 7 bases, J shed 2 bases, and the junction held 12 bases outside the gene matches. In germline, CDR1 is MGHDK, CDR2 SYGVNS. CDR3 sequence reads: CASNPGQGGWQETQYF. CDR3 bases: TGTGCCAGCAACCCCGGACAGGGTGGGTGGCAAGAGACCCAGTACTTC.

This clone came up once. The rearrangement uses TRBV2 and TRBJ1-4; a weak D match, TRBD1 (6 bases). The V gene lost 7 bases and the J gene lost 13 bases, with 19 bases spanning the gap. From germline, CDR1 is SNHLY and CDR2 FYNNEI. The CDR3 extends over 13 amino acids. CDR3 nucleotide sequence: TGTGCCAGCAATGTGAATTTTGGACAGATACTGTTTTTT. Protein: CASNVNFGQILFF.

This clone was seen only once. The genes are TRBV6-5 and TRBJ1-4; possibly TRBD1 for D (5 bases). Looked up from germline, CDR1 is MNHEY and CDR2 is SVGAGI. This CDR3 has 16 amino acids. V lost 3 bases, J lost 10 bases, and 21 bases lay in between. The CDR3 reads CASSYNRSGGLGKLFF. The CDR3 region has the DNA TGTGCCAGCAGTTATAATCGTAGTGGGGGGTTGGGAAAACTGTTTTTT.

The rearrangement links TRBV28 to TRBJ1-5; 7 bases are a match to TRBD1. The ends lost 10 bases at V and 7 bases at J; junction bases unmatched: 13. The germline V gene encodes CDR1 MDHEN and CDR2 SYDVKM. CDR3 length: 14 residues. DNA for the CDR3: TGTGCCACCAACACAGGGGTCGTAACCCAGCCCCAGCATTTT. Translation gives CATNTGVVTQPQHF.

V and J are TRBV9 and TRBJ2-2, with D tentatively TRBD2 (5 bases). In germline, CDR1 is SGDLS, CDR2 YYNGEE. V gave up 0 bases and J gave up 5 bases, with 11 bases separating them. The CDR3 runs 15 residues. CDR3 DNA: TGTGCCAGCAGCGTAGCCCCTCCGGGGACCGGGGAGCTGTTTTTT. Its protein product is CASSVAPPGTGELFF.

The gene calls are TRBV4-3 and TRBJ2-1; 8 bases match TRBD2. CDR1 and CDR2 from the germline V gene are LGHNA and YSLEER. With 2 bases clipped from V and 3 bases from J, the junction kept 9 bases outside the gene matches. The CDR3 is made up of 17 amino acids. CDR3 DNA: TGCGCCAGCAGCCAAACGAGGCCTAGCGGGTTCTACAATGAGCAGTTCTTC. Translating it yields CASSQTRPSGFYNEQFF.

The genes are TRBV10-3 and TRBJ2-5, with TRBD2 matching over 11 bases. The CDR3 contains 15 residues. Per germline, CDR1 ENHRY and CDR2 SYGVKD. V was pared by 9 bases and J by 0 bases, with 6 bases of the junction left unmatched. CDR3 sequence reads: CAIGTSGPYQETQYF. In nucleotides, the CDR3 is TGTGCCATAGGGACTAGCGGACCGTACCAAGAGACCCAGTACTTC.

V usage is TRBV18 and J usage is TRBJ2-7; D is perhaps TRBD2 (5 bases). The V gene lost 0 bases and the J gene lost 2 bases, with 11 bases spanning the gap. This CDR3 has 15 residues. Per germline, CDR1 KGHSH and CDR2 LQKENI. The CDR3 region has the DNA TGTGCCAGCTCACCACCCGGACTCATCCCCTACGAGCAGTACTTC. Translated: CASSPPGLIPYEQYF.

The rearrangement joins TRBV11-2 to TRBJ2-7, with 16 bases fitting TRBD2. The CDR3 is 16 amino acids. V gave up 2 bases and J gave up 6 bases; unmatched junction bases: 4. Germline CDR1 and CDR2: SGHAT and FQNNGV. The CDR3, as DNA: TGTGCCAGCAGCTTAAGGGGACTAGCGGGGGGGCGCGAGCAGTACTTC. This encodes CASSLRGLAGGREQYF.

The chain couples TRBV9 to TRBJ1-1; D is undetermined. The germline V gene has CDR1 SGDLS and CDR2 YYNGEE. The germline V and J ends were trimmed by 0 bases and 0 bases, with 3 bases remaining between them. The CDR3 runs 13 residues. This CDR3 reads CASSVAVNTEAFF. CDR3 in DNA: TGTGCCAGCAGCGTAGCGGTGAACACTGAAGCTTTCTTT.

The CDR3 here is CASSGGTLAEQYF. The CDR3 DNA sequence: TGTGCCAGCAGCGGGGGAACCCTCGCCGAGCAGTACTTC. This chain uses TRBV12-3 or TRBV12-4 with TRBJ2-7; possibly TRBD2 for D (6 bases). This CDR3 contains 13 residues. The V end lost 6 bases, the J end lost 6 bases, and 15 bases lay between the germline ends.

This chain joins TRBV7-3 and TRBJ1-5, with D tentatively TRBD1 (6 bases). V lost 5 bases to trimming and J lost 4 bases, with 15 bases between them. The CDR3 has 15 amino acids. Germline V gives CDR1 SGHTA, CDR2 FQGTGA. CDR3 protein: CASSLVAGVNQPQHF. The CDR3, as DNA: TGTGCCAGCAGCCTCGTCGCAGGGGTTAATCAGCCCCAGCATTTT.

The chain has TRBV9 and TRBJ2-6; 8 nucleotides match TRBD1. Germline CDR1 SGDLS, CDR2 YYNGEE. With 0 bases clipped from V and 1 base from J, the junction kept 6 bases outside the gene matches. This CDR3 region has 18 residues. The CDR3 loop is CASSVAIRQGSGANVLTF. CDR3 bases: TGTGCCAGCAGCGTAGCCATTAGACAGGGGTCTGGGGCCAACGTCCTGACTTTC.

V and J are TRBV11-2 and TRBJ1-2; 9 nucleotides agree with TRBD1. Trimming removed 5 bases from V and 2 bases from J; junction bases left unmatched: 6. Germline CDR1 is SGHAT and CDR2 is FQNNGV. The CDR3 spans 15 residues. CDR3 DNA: TGTGCCAGCAGCCCCAGGGACAGGGTAAACTATGGCTACACCTTC. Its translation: CASSPRDRVNYGYTF.

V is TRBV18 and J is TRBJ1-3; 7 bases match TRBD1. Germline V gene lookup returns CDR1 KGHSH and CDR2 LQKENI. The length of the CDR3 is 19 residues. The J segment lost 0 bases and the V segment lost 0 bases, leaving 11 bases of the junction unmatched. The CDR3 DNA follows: TGTGCCAGCTCACCACCGGGTAGGACAGGCCTGTCCTCTGGAAACACCATATATTTT. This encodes CASSPPGRTGLSSGNTIYF.

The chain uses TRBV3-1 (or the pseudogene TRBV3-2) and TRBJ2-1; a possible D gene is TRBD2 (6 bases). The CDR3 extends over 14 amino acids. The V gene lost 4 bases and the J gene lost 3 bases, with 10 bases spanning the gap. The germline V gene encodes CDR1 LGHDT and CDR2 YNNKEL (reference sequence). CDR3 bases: TGTGCCAGCAGCCCCGGGACTGTCTACAATGAGCAGTTCTTC. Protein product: CASSPGTVYNEQFF.

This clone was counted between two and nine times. CDR3 residues: CASSSSYGSGETQYF. The CDR3 DNA sequence: TGTGCCAGCAGCTCAAGCTACGGGAGTGGGGAGACCCAGTACTTC. The J gene is TRBJ2-5, the V gene TRBV7-8; a possible D gene is TRBD2 (6 bases). The ends were cut back, 4 bases at V and 5 bases at J, with 17 bases in the middle. Looked up from germline, CDR1 is SGHVS and CDR2 is FQNEAQ. CDR3 length: 15 amino acids.

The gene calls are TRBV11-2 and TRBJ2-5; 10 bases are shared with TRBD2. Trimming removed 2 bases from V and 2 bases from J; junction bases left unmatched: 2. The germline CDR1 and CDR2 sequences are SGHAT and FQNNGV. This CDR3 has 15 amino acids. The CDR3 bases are TGTGCCAGCAGCTTAACTAGCGGGACTCAAGAGACCCAGTACTTC. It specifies CASSLTSGTQETQYF.

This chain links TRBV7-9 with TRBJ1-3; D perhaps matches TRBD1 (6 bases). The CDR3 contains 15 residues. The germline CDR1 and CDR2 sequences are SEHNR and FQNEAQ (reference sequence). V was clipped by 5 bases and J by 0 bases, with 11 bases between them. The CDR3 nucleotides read TGTGCCAGCAGCCCGACAGGCTCCTCTGGAAACACCATATATTTT. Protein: CASSPTGSSGNTIYF.

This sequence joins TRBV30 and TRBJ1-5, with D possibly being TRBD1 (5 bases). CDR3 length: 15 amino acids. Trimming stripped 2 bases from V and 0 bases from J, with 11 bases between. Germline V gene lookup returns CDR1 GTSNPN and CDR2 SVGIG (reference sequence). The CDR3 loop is CAWSRGQASNQPQHF. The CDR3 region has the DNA TGTGCCTGGAGTAGGGGTCAGGCTAGCAATCAGCCCCAGCATTTT.

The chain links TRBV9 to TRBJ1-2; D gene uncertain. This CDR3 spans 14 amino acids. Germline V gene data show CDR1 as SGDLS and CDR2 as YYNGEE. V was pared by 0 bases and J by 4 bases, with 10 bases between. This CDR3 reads CASSVVTETYGYTF. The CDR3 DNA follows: TGTGCCAGCAGCGTAGTAACAGAGACCTATGGCTACACCTTC.

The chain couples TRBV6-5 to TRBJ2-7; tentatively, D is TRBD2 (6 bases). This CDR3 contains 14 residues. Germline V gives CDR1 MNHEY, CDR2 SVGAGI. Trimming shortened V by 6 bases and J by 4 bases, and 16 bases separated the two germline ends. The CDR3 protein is CASSAGPSGYEQYF. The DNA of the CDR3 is TGTGCCAGCAGCGCGGGACCCAGCGGGTACGAGCAGTACTTC.

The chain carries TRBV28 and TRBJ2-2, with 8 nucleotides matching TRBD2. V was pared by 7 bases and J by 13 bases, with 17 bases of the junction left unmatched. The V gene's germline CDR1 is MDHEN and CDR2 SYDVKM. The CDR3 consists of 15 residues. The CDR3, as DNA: TGTGCCAGCACCCCCCAACTAGCGGACCGGGTGGGGCTGTTTTTT. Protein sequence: CASTPQLADRVGLFF.